A single count supports the clone carrying this TCR beta chain. What it binds is unknown. This CDR3 has 15 amino acids. V trimming: 2 bases; J trimming: 4 bases; junction bases outside the gene matches: 5. CDR1 is SGHRS, CDR2 YFSETQ, per germline. This specimen belongs to a study of cytomegalovirus exposure and HLA in healthy donors. The PCR was carried out with 60 Vbeta primers and 13 Jbeta primers. TCRdb keeps only in-frame clones here, not all; method: immunoSEQ multiplex PCR. The sample includes 90,000 to 120,000 clones, roughly 87% of them seen just once. General study points: Presence/absence analyses rested on an assumption that sequencing depth was roughly uniform across donors.

This receptor was identified in a man aged 25-45 years in good health and CMV-seropositive. The material sequenced was PBMCs. This chain connects TRBV5-1 to TRBJ2-3, with 9 bases lining up with TRBD1. Here the CDR3 reads CASSFRQGVADTQYF. The CDR3 DNA reads TGCGCCAGCAGCTTTCGACAGGGGGTCGCAGATACGCAGTATTTT.